This T cell receptor beta chain was recorded in a study of cytomegalovirus exposure and HLA in healthy donors. Study conclusions and caveats: For TCR beta chains, V- and J-gene trimming was later linked to a missense DCLRE1C variant.

Comments on this clone: Antigen unknown.

This CDR3 has 14 amino acids. From germline, CDR1 is LNHDA and CDR2 SQIVND (reference sequence). V shed 5 bases, J shed 5 bases, and the junction held 6 bases outside the gene matches. Amplification used 60 Vbeta primers and 13 Jbeta primers. The repertoire was sequenced with immunoSEQ multiplex PCR; TCRdb's copy has only in-frame clones and lacks some. The sample table includes around 30,000 clones. Sequences were obtained from PBMCs. The rearrangement uses TRBV19 and TRBJ1-5; TRBD1 matches at 7 bases. The sequence was collected from a man aged 25-40 years in good health and CMV-seronegative. The CDR3 sequence: CASSSGQTYQPQHF. DNA of the CDR3: TGTGCCAGTAGTTCGGGACAGACTTATCAGCCCCAGCATTTT.